The clone carrying this TCR beta chain has at least ten counts. The antigen is undetermined. This sample was taken from a study of T cells in Graves' hyperthyroidism and ophthalmopathy. Study-level findings and limits: Blood also contained most expanded thyroid clonotypes above 0.001.

TCR beta CDR3 regions were amplified from RNA transcripts. The HTBI set primed first-round TCR CDR3 RT-PCR. TCRdb reanalysed the multiplex PCR reads using MiXCR and keeps one entry per CDR3 protein. This table holds 250,000 to 400,000 distinct CDR3 sequences, roughly an eighth found once. A roughly 10 ml volume of fresh peripheral blood provided the PBMCs. The CDR3 has 14 amino acids. Per the germline V gene, CDR1 is KGHDR and CDR2 is SFDVKD. V was pared by 1 base and J by 6 bases, with 11 bases between. The receptor was isolated from a woman in her thirties or forties with Graves' ophthalmopathy. The chain joins TRBV24-1 to TRBJ1-2; D may be TRBD1 (5 bases). The material sequenced was blood. CDR3 in amino acids: CATSDLRQTDGYTF. The DNA for the CDR3 is TGTGCCACCAGTGATTTAAGGCAGACAGATGGCTACACCTTC.